One sample yielded the 2 T cell receptor beta chains listed below, sequenced in a study of OX40 agonist ivuxolimab in advanced cancers. Clones were sequenced by immunoSEQ multiplex PCR, and TCRdb holds only the in-frame ones, with some missing. The sample records 66,000 or so clones, about 85% being singletons. The specimen comprised CD4+ or CD8+ T cells sorted from blood, sampled in a trial of the OX40 agonist ivuxolimab. All receptors come from an adult with an advanced solid tumor such as melanoma, head and neck, liver or kidney cancer.

The J gene is TRBJ2-6, the V gene TRBV6-1, with D perhaps being TRBD1 or TRBD2 (6 bases each). The V end lost 2 bases, the J end lost 1 base, and 9 bases lay between the germline ends. This CDR3 contains 16 residues. CDR1 and CDR2 from the germline V gene are MNHNS and SASEGT. The DNA for the CDR3 is TGTGCCAGCAGTGAAAGGGGGGCGTCTGGGGCCAACGTCCTGACTTTC. Amino acid sequence: CASSERGASGANVLTF.

The chain carries TRBV6-5 and TRBJ2-1; the D is unclear. Germline V CDR1 and CDR2: MNHEY, SVGAGI. This CDR3 comprises 14 residues. Between the trimmed V and J ends, which lost 0 bases and 7 bases, there was a span of 10 bases. CDR3 loop: CASSYSQPRNEQFF. CDR3 nucleotides: TGTGCCAGCAGTTACTCCCAACCCCGAAATGAGCAGTTCTTC.